These 17 T cell receptor beta chains came from one sample sequenced in a study of T cell responses to AZD1222 COVID-19 vaccine. Sequenced by immunoSEQ multiplex PCR; TCRdb stores in-frame clones only, minus some. Of some 130,000 clones in the sample, 75% to 95% were seen once. Sequenced here: peripheral blood, sampled on day 0 of AZD1222 vaccination. Receptors were obtained from an adult in good health.

Worth noting for this clone: One end of the junction fails to match germline, which may point to a read error. This rearrangement joins TRBV7-3 to TRBJ2-4, with 11 bases that match TRBD1. The CDR3 sequence is 15 residues long. The germline gives CDR1 SGHTA, CDR2 FQGTGA. CDR3 bases: TGTGCCAGCAGCCTCCGGGACAGGGGGAAAAGCATTCAGTACTTC. It yields the protein CASSLRDRGKSIQYF.

The genes are TRBV4-3 and TRBJ2-3, with D unresolved. Germline V gene data show CDR1 as LGHNA and CDR2 as YSLEER. The ends were cut back, 0 bases at V and 2 bases at J, with 6 bases in the middle. The CDR3 extends over 14 amino acids. CDR3 sequence reads: CASSQDYITDTQYF. The CDR3 DNA is TGCGCCAGCAGCCAAGATTACATCACAGATACGCAGTATTTT.

This clone was observed a single time. The gene calls are TRBV15 and TRBJ2-3, with D possibly TRBD1 on 6 matching bases. This CDR3 is built from 17 residues. Per the germline V gene, CDR1 is LNHNV and CDR2 is YYDKDF (reference sequence). The V end was cut by 5 bases, the J end by 0 bases, with 18 bases between. The CDR3, as DNA: TGTGCCACCAGCGGCCCAGGACAGACCACTAGCACAGATACGCAGTATTTT. Translated, it gives CATSGPGQTTSTDTQYF.

In its sample, this clone was seen once. This sequence joins TRBV2 and TRBJ1-4, with unresolved D. This CDR3 has 15 residues. Germline CDR1 SNHLY, CDR2 FYNNEI. V lost 7 bases, J lost 4 bases, and 16 bases lay in between. For the CDR3, the DNA is TGTGCCAGCAATGGTCGGGCGGGTTTTAATGAAAAACTGTTTTTT. It translates to CASNGRAGFNEKLFF.

The chain joins TRBV6-5 to TRBJ1-2, with no clear D. The CDR3 sequence is 14 residues long. Looked up from germline, CDR1 is MNHEY and CDR2 is SVGAGI. Deletions cut 0 bases from V and 4 bases from J, with 9 bases between. CDR3 protein: CASSYSIISYGYTF. The DNA for the CDR3 is TGTGCCAGCAGTTACTCGATAATATCCTATGGCTACACCTTC.

The chain uses TRBV6-6 and TRBJ1-5; D call uncertain. In germline, CDR1 is MNHNY, CDR2 SVGAGI (reference sequence). V shed 4 bases and J shed 7 bases, with 17 bases lying between them. CDR3 length equals 15 residues. The CDR3 DNA reads as TGTGCCAGCAGTTTCCCCCTCTTAGAGGGCCAGCCCCAGCATTTT. This gives the protein CASSFPLLEGQPQHF.

This chain links TRBV19 with TRBJ1-1; 9 bases are shared with TRBD1. The junction had 16 bases not matched to a gene; V was cut back by 4 bases and J by 1 base. Germline V gene data show CDR1 as LNHDA and CDR2 as SQIVND (reference sequence). The CDR3 consists of 19 residues. CDR3 loop: CASSKMTGGVKRRNTEAFF. CDR3 nucleotide sequence: TGTGCCAGTAGTAAGATGACAGGGGGAGTAAAGAGGAGGAACACTGAAGCTTTCTTT.

The chain links TRBV27 to TRBJ2-2, with a tentative D call TRBD1 (5 bases). Trimming took 8 bases from V and 2 from J, leaving 18 bases between them. The CDR3 has 16 residues. In germline, CDR1 is MNHEY, CDR2 SMNVEV (reference sequence). The CDR3 nucleotides are TGTGCCAGCCGCCCCCAGGGCCGGATCAACACCGGGGAGCTGTTTTTT. Its translation: CASRPQGRINTGELFF.

The gene calls are TRBV7-9 and TRBJ1-2; 7 bases are a match to TRBD1. The germline V gene encodes CDR1 SEHNR and CDR2 FQNEAQ (reference sequence). CDR3 size: 13 residues. V was clipped by 7 bases and J by 2 bases; unmatched bases: 4. The CDR3: CASNRGGNYGYTF. The CDR3 DNA reads as TGTGCCAGCAACAGGGGAGGAAACTATGGCTACACCTTC.

The rearrangement links TRBV2 to TRBJ2-7, with 7 nucleotides matching TRBD2. Germline CDR1 SNHLY, CDR2 FYNNEI. This CDR3 has 15 amino acids. V gave up 1 base and J gave up 3 bases; unmatched junction bases: 6. CDR3 sequence (DNA): TGTGCCAGCAGTGAAGGGGCGGGAGTCGGCTACGAGCAGTACTTC. It translates to CASSEGAGVGYEQYF.

The chain joins TRBV6-5 to TRBJ1-1; 11 bases align to TRBD1. The CDR3 loop spans 15 amino acids. Trimming cost V 0 bases and J 6 bases; bases outside gene matches: 3. Germline V gene sequence: CDR1 MNHEY, CDR2 SVGAGI. CDR3 coding DNA: TGTGCCAGCAGTTACTCGTGGGACAGGGGGGCTGAAGCTTTCTTT. The encoded protein is CASSYSWDRGAEAFF.

This clone was observed a single time. This rearrangement joins TRBV24-1 to TRBJ1-3; D uncertain. V lost 1 base to trimming and J lost 0 bases, with 12 bases between them. The CDR3 has 17 amino acids. Germline lookup yields CDR1 KGHDR and CDR2 SFDVKD. The CDR3 here is CATSDLNGSYSGNTIYF. The CDR3 DNA reads TGTGCCACCAGTGATTTAAACGGCTCCTACTCTGGAAACACCATATATTTT.

The chain recombines TRBV15 with TRBJ1-1; D gene ambiguous. Germline assignment: CDR1 LNHNV and CDR2 YYDKDF (reference sequence). The CDR3 contains 15 residues. V shed 6 bases and J shed 3 bases, with 17 bases lying between them. The CDR3 is CATRNFQTGYTEAFF. The CDR3 DNA reads as TGTGCCACCAGGAACTTTCAAACGGGGTACACTGAAGCTTTCTTT.

The rearrangement joins TRBV24-1 to TRBJ2-4, with 10 bases matching TRBD2. The CDR3 has 15 amino acids. In germline, CDR1 is KGHDR, CDR2 SFDVKD. V was clipped by 4 bases and J by 3 bases; unmatched bases: 2. The CDR3 DNA reads TGTGCCACCAGTGACCTAGCGGGAGACAAAAACATTCAGTACTTC. It translates to CATSDLAGDKNIQYF.

The chain links TRBV24-1 to TRBJ1-1; D gene ambiguous. The CDR3 runs to 13 residues. CDR1 is KGHDR and CDR2 is SFDVKD in the germline V gene. Trimming removed 7 bases at V and 0 bases at J, with 8 bases between. Here the CDR3 DNA reads TGTGCCACCAGAGGACGGATGAACACTGAAGCTTTCTTT. Translated, it gives CATRGRMNTEAFF.

The rearrangement uses TRBV7-8 and TRBJ2-5; 9 bases map to TRBD1. The CDR3 contains 14 residues. With 5 bases clipped from V and 7 bases from J, the junction kept 8 bases outside the gene matches. Germline CDR1 reads SGHVS; CDR2 reads FQNEAQ. CDR3: CASSPGTGTGTQYF. The DNA for the CDR3 is TGTGCCAGCAGCCCTGGGACAGGGACCGGGACCCAGTACTTC.

The chain recombines TRBV6-6 with TRBJ2-7, with TRBD1 matching 8 bases. CDR1 is MNHNY, CDR2 SVGAGI, per germline (reference sequence). The V segment lost 5 bases and the J segment 5 bases; nucleotides outside the gene matches: 2. The CDR3 runs 12 residues. This chain's CDR3 is CASSATGDEQYF. The DNA of the CDR3 is TGTGCCAGCAGTGCGACAGGGGACGAGCAGTACTTC.